This T cell receptor (beta chain) is from a study of T cells in localized non-small cell lung cancer (TCRdb year 2020). Background for the entire study: The study analyzed T cell repertoires of over 200 early-stage NSCLC patients, comparing tumors and uninvolved tumor-adjacent lungs. Of the NSCLC patients, 120 to 150 were male and approximately 99 were female, and the mean age was approximately 69 years. All 250 or so NSCLC patients in the cohort were treatment-naive and had localized lung tumors that were resected.

Remarks on this clone: Its antigen target is currently unknown. No qualities accompany the bases; no much larger clone lies one base away.

The immunoSEQ Assay was used to sequence TCR beta CDR3 regions from DNA. The published analysis was carried out like this. To compute T cell density, TCR beta template counts were normalized to usable DNA, which was estimated by amplifying housekeeping genes. Using the preseqR package, richness was estimated by extrapolating to 120,000 templates for tissue samples and 400,000 templates for PBMC samples. Clonality was defined by subtracting Pielou's evenness from one. Differential abundance testing on productive amino-acid clonotypes, with a minimum total count of 5 and an alpha of 0.1, was used to identify tissue-enriched TCRs. The Jaccard Index and the Morisita Overlap Index were used to measure how much the repertoires overlapped between compartments. GLIPH clustered TCR beta CDR3s with public tetramer-defined viral CDR3s; viral motifs required at least three viral sequences plus V-gene enrichment. Not all clones reach the TCRdb copy of this immuneACCESS table, which keeps in-frame sequences only. Checked studies attribute under half of the gap to unresolved V genes and leave the rest unexplained. V and J calls and clone size follow that table, whereas D and trimming were derived from the DNA. The sample contains about 20,000 clones, about 89% of them found a single time. In total, the top ten clones hold approximately 12% of the sample.

At diagnosis, tumor, uninvolved tumor-adjacent lung and peripheral blood were collected and then preserved as a mix of FFPE and fresh-frozen material. For TCR repertoire profiling, the blood samples were analyzed as peripheral blood mononuclear cells. Broad study findings and their caveats: Uninvolved tumor-adjacent lung showed the highest T cell clonality, higher than tumor, which suggests more focused antigenic responses in the uninvolved tumor-adjacent lung. A median of around 62 of the top 100 tumor clones turned up in the paired uninvolved adjacent lung, and under 30 of those clones also ranked among the top 100 of that same adjacent lung. Because multi-region sequencing of the tumors was not done, intratumor heterogeneity could not be ruled out. Because the study design was exploratory, TCR variables were selected using unadjusted p-values without false-discovery rate correction. Higher blood T cell density associated with longer overall survival, while higher adjacent-lung clonality associated with shorter survival.

Via the germline V gene (reference sequence), CDR1 is LNHNV and CDR2 YYDKDF. From the cysteine through the phenylalanine, the CDR3 covers 15 amino acids. Only the CDR3 DNA is retained, 45 bases long and in frame from the first base. At the junction V is shortened by 2 bases and J by 4 bases, with 11 bases in between. The clonotype originates from a man between 40 and 70 years old with stage II squamous cell lung carcinoma. The source was PBMCs, collected before any cancer treatment. This chain joins TRBV15 to TRBJ2-2, with a weak D call of TRBD1 (5 bases match). This receptor has the CDR3 CATSRSQVLTGELFF. The DNA sequence reads TGTGCCACCAGCAGATCACAGGTCCTCACCGGGGAGCTGTTTTTT.